This T cell receptor beta chain originates from a study of blood T cell repertoires in COVID-19. Study overall: The United States, Italy and Spain supplied acute and convalescent COVID-19 samples. Nucleic acid was either cDNA or gDNA, and it came from T cells, B-cell-depleted T cells, or PBMCs.

As handled by the study authors: Estimation of nucleated cell counts was performed using reference gene primer amplification. Measured with immunoSEQ multiplex PCR; TCRdb has only the in-frame clones, and not every one. The DNA was the basis for D and trimming; V, J and clone size are from that table. This table has about 180,000 clones, over 70% appearing once. The germline V gene has CDR1 SGHNT and CDR2 YENEEA. The CDR3 contains 15 residues. Germline trimming cut 5 bases from V and 4 bases from J; bases unmatched to any gene: 6. Recruited during active infection, patients (from Seattle) were subsequently followed longitudinally.

The source material was peripheral blood. This clonotype originated in a woman in her thirties or forties with COVID-19, enrolled during active disease. J is TRBJ2-1 and V is TRBV11-3; 9 positions match TRBD1. The DNA of the CDR3 is TGTGCCAGCAGCAGAGAACAGGGGGCATACAATGAGCAGTTCTTC. Translated, it gives CASSREQGAYNEQFF.